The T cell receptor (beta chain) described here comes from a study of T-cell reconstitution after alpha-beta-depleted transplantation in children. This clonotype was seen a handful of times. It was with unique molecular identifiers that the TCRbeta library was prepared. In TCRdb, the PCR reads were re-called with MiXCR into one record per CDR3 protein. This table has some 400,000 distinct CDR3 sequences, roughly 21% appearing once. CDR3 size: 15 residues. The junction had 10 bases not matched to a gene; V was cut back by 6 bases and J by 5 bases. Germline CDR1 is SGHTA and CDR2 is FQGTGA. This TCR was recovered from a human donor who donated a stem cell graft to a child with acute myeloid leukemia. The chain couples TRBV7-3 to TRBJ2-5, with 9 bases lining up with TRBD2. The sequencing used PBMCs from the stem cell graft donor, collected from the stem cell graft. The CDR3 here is CASSPTLAGRETQYF. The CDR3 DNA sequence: TGTGCCAGCAGTCCGACGCTAGCGGGAAGGGAGACCCAGTACTTC.